This TCR beta chain originates from a study of control samples from healthy donors and cancer patients. The germline CDR1 and CDR2 sequences are MDHEN and SYDVKM. This CDR3 contains 14 residues. V lost 3 bases and J 1 base, leaving 9 bases between the germline ends. Sequencing used immunoSEQ multiplex PCR; TCRdb keeps in-frame clones, though not all of them. In the table there are about 52,000 clones, 95% of which are singletons. Sequencing was done on a sample of blood. This clonotype originated in a man aged 30 to 45 in good health. V usage is TRBV28 and J usage is TRBJ2-5; D not resolved. CDR3 sequence: CASSFLGSQETQYF. The CDR3 nucleotides are TGTGCCAGCAGTTTTTTGGGCAGCCAAGAGACCCAGTACTTC.